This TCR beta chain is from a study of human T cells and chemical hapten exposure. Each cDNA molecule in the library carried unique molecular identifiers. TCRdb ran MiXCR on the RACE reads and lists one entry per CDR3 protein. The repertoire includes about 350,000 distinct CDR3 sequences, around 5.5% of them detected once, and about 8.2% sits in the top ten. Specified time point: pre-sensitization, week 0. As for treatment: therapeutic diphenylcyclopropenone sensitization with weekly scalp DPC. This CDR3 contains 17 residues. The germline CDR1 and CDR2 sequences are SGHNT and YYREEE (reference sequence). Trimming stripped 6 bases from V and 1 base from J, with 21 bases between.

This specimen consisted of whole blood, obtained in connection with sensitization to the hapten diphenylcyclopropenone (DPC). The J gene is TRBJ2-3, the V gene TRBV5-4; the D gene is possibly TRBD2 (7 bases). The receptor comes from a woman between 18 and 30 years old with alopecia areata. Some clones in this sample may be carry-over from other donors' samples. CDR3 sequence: CASTSSLGGEGTDTQYF. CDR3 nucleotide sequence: TGTGCCAGCACCTCTAGCTTAGGGGGGGAGGGCACAGATACGCAGTATTTT.